This T cell receptor beta chain was recorded in a study of HIV-infected patients and healthy controls. Study results and limitations: Healthy controls shared more CDR3 sequences between individuals than HIV-infected patients did. Healthy controls carried many MAIT alpha-chain CDR3s, while HIV+ repertoires had few.

Per the germline V gene, CDR1 is LNHDA and CDR2 is SQIVND (reference sequence). V dropped 1 base and J dropped 0 bases, with 7 bases sitting between them. This CDR3 contains 15 residues. Alpha and beta constant-region primers primed reverse transcription of around 500 ng RNA. Using multiplexing indices, alpha and beta chain libraries were generated apart by chain-specific third strand synthesis. A 5' RACE adapter with a random hexamer and the SP2 primer site was joined to cDNA. TCRdb itself ran the 5' RACE reads through MiXCR, one entry per CDR3 protein. The data hold some 13,000 distinct CDR3 sequences, with 9% to 10% observed a single time. This clonotype was seen repeatedly, ten times or more. Its antigen remains unidentified. Whole blood was used without fractionation, so all unsorted peripheral T cells were included.

The sequenced sample consisted of blood. The chain is built from TRBV19 and TRBJ1-5; D uncertain. The TCR comes from an adult in good health. CDR3 loop: CASSIAGFSNQPQHF. The CDR3 region has the DNA TGTGCCAGTAGTATAGCGGGATTTAGCAATCAGCCCCAGCATTTT.